This TCR beta chain was sequenced during a study of blood T cell repertoires in COVID-19. The data were produced by immunoSEQ multiplex PCR, yet TCRdb's version contains in-frame clones alone and is incomplete. This sample yields approximately 130,000 clones, of which more than 70% are seen a single time; about 4.3% belongs to the top ten. This receptor was identified in a human donor in a cohort sampled during active COVID-19. Sequencing was carried out using peripheral blood.

As DNA, the CDR3 is TGTGCCAGCAGCCCTAGAGGGCAGCAAGAGACCCAGTACTTC. Encoded protein: CASSPRGQQETQYF. The chain recombines TRBV7-6 with TRBJ2-5; D might be TRBD2 (5 bases). The germline gives CDR1 SGHVS, CDR2 FNYEAQ. The V gene lost 5 bases and the J gene lost 2 bases, with 12 bases spanning the gap. The CDR3 contains 14 residues.